One and the same sample provided the 9 T cell receptor beta chains below, sequenced in a study of cytomegalovirus exposure and HLA in healthy donors. PCR was performed using 60 Vbeta and 13 Jbeta primers. Using immunoSEQ multiplex PCR, the repertoire was profiled, and TCRdb retains in-frame clones only, with some absent. The sample gives about 220,000 clones, less than 85% of which show up once; 0.63% is in the top ten. The sample taken for sequencing was PBMCs. The receptors stem from a young man in good health and CMV-seronegative.

This clone came up a few times. This rearrangement joins TRBV7-9 to TRBJ2-5; 7 nucleotides align to TRBD2. CDR1 is SEHNR, CDR2 FQNEAQ, per germline (reference sequence). Trimming at V came to 1 base and at J to 0 bases, leaving 14 bases not matched to a gene. This CDR3 is built from 19 residues. CDR3 in amino acids: CASSLDGRAGRPYQETQYF. The DNA of the CDR3 is TGTGCCAGCAGCTTAGACGGCCGGGCCGGGAGGCCCTACCAAGAGACCCAGTACTTC.

The V gene is TRBV18, the J gene TRBJ2-3; tentatively, D is TRBD1 (5 bases). The germline gives CDR1 KGHSH, CDR2 LQKENI. The V and J ends lost 2 bases and 1 base respectively, with 13 bases between them. The CDR3 is made up of 16 amino acids. The CDR3 region is CASSPFGQGGTDTQYF. In DNA, the CDR3 is TGTGCCAGCTCACCATTCGGACAAGGCGGCACAGATACGCAGTATTTT.

The chain carries TRBV2 and TRBJ1-2, with TRBD1 identical over 9 bases. V gave up 7 bases and J gave up 8 bases; unmatched junction bases: 5. The CDR3 consists of 12 residues. Germline values: CDR1 SNHLY, CDR2 FYNNEI. CDR3 nucleotide sequence: TGTGCCAGCAAGGACAGGGGAAAAGGCTACACCTTC. This gives the protein CASKDRGKGYTF.

This chain uses TRBV7-3 with TRBJ2-1, with 13 bases lining up with TRBD2. V lost 5 bases to trimming and J lost 7 bases; unmatched junction nucleotides: 8. CDR1 SGHTA and CDR2 FQGTGA come from the germline V gene. The length of the CDR3 is 16 residues. The CDR3 region is CASSGQGLAGVNEQFF. The DNA of the CDR3 is TGTGCCAGCAGCGGACAAGGACTAGCGGGAGTAAATGAGCAGTTCTTC.

The rearrangement joins TRBV10-3 to TRBJ2-7; 12 positions match TRBD2. The V and J ends lost 3 bases and 3 bases, in that order; junction bases with no gene match: 9. The CDR3 runs 17 residues. Germline assignment: CDR1 ENHRY and CDR2 SYGVKD. The CDR3 loop reads CAISDPRTSGAHYEQYF. DNA of the CDR3: TGTGCCATCAGTGACCCTAGGACTAGCGGGGCGCACTACGAGCAGTACTTC.

This clone appeared once. The same CDR3 also results from other DNA sequences found in this sample. This sequence joins TRBV5-4 and TRBJ2-7, with TRBD1 identical over 10 bases. CDR1 and CDR2 from the germline V gene are SGHNT and YYREEE (reference sequence). The CDR3 consists of 13 residues. The V gene end was trimmed by 4 bases and the J gene end by 5 bases; junction bases not matched to a gene: 3. The CDR3 spells CASSRQGADEQYF. The CDR3 DNA sequence: TGTGCCAGCAGCCGACAGGGGGCTGACGAGCAGTACTTC.

This chain joins TRBV28 and TRBJ2-2, with TRBD2 matching 7 bases. Per germline, CDR1 MDHEN and CDR2 SYDVKM. CDR3 length equals 14 residues. After removal of 11 bases from V and 1 base from J, the junction contained 7 bases not matched to a gene. The CDR3 DNA sequence: TGTGCCGTGGGGGGGACGGTGAACACCGGGGAGCTGTTTTTT. It translates to CAVGGTVNTGELFF.

This clone was detected only a few times. The chain uses TRBV2 and TRBJ2-1, with TRBD2 matching 7 bases. The CDR3 spans 13 residues. With 6 bases clipped from V and 9 bases from J, the junction kept 8 bases outside the gene matches. The germline V gene encodes CDR1 SNHLY and CDR2 FYNNEI. The CDR3, as DNA: TGTGCCAGCAGCAGCGGGATAAGGGGTGAGCAGTTCTTC. Protein product: CASSSGIRGEQFF.

This chain links TRBV11-2 with TRBJ2-2; 10 bases match TRBD1. The CDR3 covers 16 residues. The V segment lost 3 bases and the J segment 5 bases; nucleotides outside the gene matches: 6. Germline V gene data show CDR1 as SGHAT and CDR2 as FQNNGV. The CDR3 bases are TGTGCCAGCAGCTTTCGACAGGGGGCTTCGACCGGGGAGCTGTTTTTT. It specifies CASSFRQGASTGELFF. The whole variable domain, remainder taken from reference TRBV11-2 and TRBJ2-2, is EAGVAQSPRYKIIEKRQSVAFWCNPISGHATLYWYQQILGQGPKLLIQFQNNGVVDDSQLPKDRFSAERLKGVDSTLKIQPAKLEDSAVYLCASSFRQGASTGELFFGEGSRLTVL.